This entry lists 30 T cell receptor beta chains sequenced from one sample in a study of cytotoxic CD8 clonotypes in ibrutinib-treated CLL. Method: immunoSEQ multiplex PCR; TCRdb's copy keeps in-frame clones and lacks some. The sample contains about 300,000 clones, 76% of which appear only once. Sequencing used PBMCs, obtained at disease progression, from a patient treated with ibrutinib. Source of these receptors: a human donor with chronic lymphocytic leukemia.

CDR3 bases: TGTGCCAGCAGTGAATTGACAGCTATTGGCTACACCTTC. It yields the protein CASSELTAIGYTF. The J gene is TRBJ1-2, the V gene TRBV2, with D possibly being TRBD1 (5 bases). The V end lost 2 bases, the J end lost 7 bases, and 11 bases lay between the germline ends. The germline V gene encodes CDR1 SNHLY and CDR2 FYNNEI. The CDR3 spans 13 residues.

The rearrangement uses TRBV28 and TRBJ2-1; no clear D gene. The germline CDR1 and CDR2 sequences are MDHEN and SYDVKM. The CDR3 covers 11 residues. V was cut by 8 bases and J by 2 bases, with 4 bases left in between. The CDR3 region has the DNA TGTGCCAGCTGCACCTACAATGAGCAGTTCTTC. Amino acids: CASCTYNEQFF. The full variable domain, with the rest looked up from reference TRBV28 and TRBJ2-1, is DVKVTQSSRYLVKRTGEKVFLECVQDMDHENMFWYRQDPGLGLRLIYFSYDVKMKEKGDIPEGYSVSREKKERFSLILESASTNQTSMYLCASCTYNEQFFGPGTRLTVL.

V usage is TRBV27 and J usage is TRBJ2-2; no definite D call. Germline V lookup: CDR1 MNHEY, CDR2 SMNVEV (reference sequence). The CDR3 spans 12 residues. V lost 3 bases and J lost 6, with 5 bases in between. For the CDR3, the DNA is TGTGCCAGCAGTTTTGCTGCCGGGGAGCTGTTTTTT. Its translation: CASSFAAGELFF.

CDR3: CASSEYRGIGNTIYF. The CDR3 region has the DNA TGTGCCAGCAGTGAATACAGGGGCATCGGCAACACCATATATTTT. The gene calls are TRBV25-1 and TRBJ1-3, with D perhaps TRBD1 (6 bases). The germline V and J ends were trimmed by 0 bases and 7 bases, with 13 bases remaining between them. CDR3 length: 15 residues. Germline CDR1 is MGHDK and CDR2 is SYGVNS.

V is TRBV19 and J is TRBJ1-1; D gene ambiguous. V lost 5 bases, J lost 1 base, and 8 bases lay in between. CDR3 length equals 13 residues. The germline gives CDR1 LNHDA, CDR2 SQIVND (reference sequence). CDR3: CASSAAGNTEAFF. As DNA, the CDR3 is TGTGCCAGTAGTGCGGCAGGGAACACTGAAGCTTTCTTT.

This sequence joins TRBV13 and TRBJ2-7; D tentatively reads TRBD1 or TRBD2 (5 bases each). The CDR3 is made up of 14 amino acids. Trimming removed 4 bases at V and 3 bases at J, with 13 bases between. The V gene's germline CDR1 is PRHDT and CDR2 FYEKMQ (reference sequence). The CDR3 nucleotides read TGTGCCAGCAGCTCGCACGGGGCGAGCTACGAGCAGTACTTC. Translated, it gives CASSSHGASYEQYF. Drawing the rest from reference TRBV13 and TRBJ2-7, the complete variable domain is AAGVIQSPRHLIKEKRETATLKCYPIPRHDTVYWYQQGPGQDPQFLISFYEKMQSDKGSIPDRFSAQQFSDYHSELNMSSLELGDSALYFCASSSHGASYEQYFGPGTRLTVT.

The V and J genes are TRBV7-2 and TRBJ2-1, with TRBD2 as a possible D gene (7 bases). Per germline, CDR1 SGHTA and CDR2 FQGNSA. The CDR3 totals 16 residues. Trimming shortened V by 5 bases and J by 7 bases, and 21 bases separated the two germline ends. The CDR3 region is CASSPRGARDRNEQFF. CDR3 in DNA: TGTGCCAGCAGCCCTCGGGGGGCGCGGGATAGGAATGAGCAGTTCTTC.

This clone was detected a few times. V is TRBV7-8 and J is TRBJ1-1, with 7 bases that match TRBD1. Germline V lookup: CDR1 SGHVS, CDR2 FQNEAQ. This CDR3 comprises 15 residues. The J segment lost 2 bases and the V segment lost 1 base, leaving 4 bases of the junction unmatched. This chain's CDR3 is CASSLGDSRNTEAFF. In DNA, the CDR3 is TGTGCCAGCAGCTTAGGGGACAGCAGAAACACTGAAGCTTTCTTT. The entire variable domain, with the rest obtained from reference TRBV7-8 and TRBJ1-1, is as follows: GAGVSQSPRYKVAKRGQDVALRCDPISGHVSLFWYQQALGQGPEFLTYFQNEAQLDKSGLPSDRFFAERPEGSVSTLKIQRTQQEDSAVYLCASSLGDSRNTEAFFGQGTRLTVV.

In its sample, this clone was seen a few times. The rearrangement joins TRBV7-9 to TRBJ1-6, with TRBD1 identical over 10 bases. Germline V CDR1 and CDR2: SEHNR, FQNEAQ (reference sequence). The CDR3 sequence is 14 residues long. The V segment lost 4 bases and the J segment 7 bases; nucleotides outside the gene matches: 1. The CDR3 coding sequence is TGTGCCAGCAGCTCGACAGGGGGCAATTCACCCCTCCACTTT. It is translated as CASSSTGGNSPLHF.

This rearrangement joins TRBV28 to TRBJ2-3, with D perhaps matching TRBD2 (5 bases). Trimming cost V 5 bases and J 8 bases, with 20 bases left between them. Germline CDR1 reads MDHEN; CDR2 reads SYDVKM. The CDR3 sequence is 15 residues long. The CDR3 protein is CASSTPVGAWPTQYF. CDR3 sequence (DNA): TGTGCCAGCAGTACCCCCGTGGGAGCCTGGCCTACGCAGTATTTT.

This clone was detected once. The chain joins TRBV7-9 to TRBJ2-5, with D uncertain. The CDR3 is 15 residues long. Trimming pared 5 bases from V and 1 base from J, leaving 14 bases between. Germline-derived CDR1 and CDR2 are SEHNR and FQNEAQ (reference sequence). The chain's CDR3 is CASSPLLASQETQYF. The CDR3 DNA is TGTGCCAGCAGCCCCCTCCTGGCAAGCCAAGAGACCCAGTACTTC.

J is TRBJ1-1 and V is TRBV5-1; 7 positions agree with TRBD1. V lost 4 bases to trimming and J lost 6 bases; unmatched junction nucleotides: 12. Germline V gene lookup returns CDR1 SGHRS and CDR2 YFSETQ. This CDR3 is built from 15 residues. The CDR3: CASSTHLGQVSEAFF. The CDR3 DNA sequence: TGCGCCAGCAGCACCCATCTAGGACAGGTATCTGAAGCTTTCTTT.

V usage is TRBV7-8 and J usage is TRBJ2-5, with D perhaps matching TRBD1 or TRBD2 (5 bases each). V was clipped by 6 bases and J by 1 base, with 18 bases between them. CDR1 and CDR2 from the germline V gene are SGHVS and FQNEAQ. This CDR3 region has 16 residues. CDR3 nucleotides: TGTGCCAGCAGATCCCTCGGGGCGCAGCCCCAAGAGACCCAGTACTTC. Translation: CASRSLGAQPQETQYF. The entire variable domain, with the rest obtained from reference TRBV7-8 and TRBJ2-5, is as follows: GAGVSQSPRYKVAKRGQDVALRCDPISGHVSLFWYQQALGQGPEFLTYFQNEAQLDKSGLPSDRFFAERPEGSVSTLKIQRTQQEDSAVYLCASRSLGAQPQETQYFGPGTRLLVL.

CDR3 amino acids: CASSLDRDTQYF. The DNA of the CDR3 is TGTGCCAGCAGCTTAGATCGCGATACGCAGTATTTT. V and J are TRBV7-3 and TRBJ2-3; D gene ambiguous. CDR1 is SGHTA and CDR2 is FQGTGA in the germline V gene. This CDR3 has 12 amino acids. The V and J ends lost 2 bases and 6 bases respectively, with 6 bases between them.

This clone was recorded a few times. The chain carries TRBV6-5 and TRBJ2-7; TRBD1 matches 9 bases. In germline, CDR1 is MNHEY, CDR2 SVGAGI. Trimming cost V 6 bases and J 1 base; bases outside gene matches: 4. The CDR3 has 14 residues. CDR3 DNA sequence: TGTGCCAGCAGCCGGGACAGGGAGTCCTACGAGCAGTACTTC. This translates into CASSRDRESYEQYF.

The chain couples TRBV19 to TRBJ2-4, with D tentatively TRBD1 (6 bases). V lost 3 bases and J 4 bases, leaving 13 bases between the germline ends. Germline CDR1 is LNHDA and CDR2 is SQIVND (reference sequence). The CDR3 runs 15 residues. The CDR3 loop reads CASSMPGTLKNIQYF. CDR3 sequence (DNA): TGTGCCAGTAGTATGCCAGGGACATTGAAAAACATTCAGTACTTC.

J is TRBJ2-7 and V is TRBV29-1; tentatively, D is TRBD1 (5 bases). This CDR3 is built from 12 residues. Trimming shortened V by 4 bases and J by 4 bases, and 11 bases separated the two germline ends. Germline V CDR1 and CDR2: SQVTM, ANQGSEA. The CDR3 loop is CSVGNQGYEQYF. The CDR3 DNA is TGCAGCGTTGGAAACCAGGGTTACGAGCAGTACTTC.

The chain recombines TRBV7-8 with TRBJ2-3; D unresolved. This CDR3 contains 15 residues. Germline V CDR1 and CDR2: SGHVS, FQNEAQ. V was shortened by 5 bases and J by 6 bases, with 18 bases between the two germline ends. The CDR3 DNA reads TGTGCCAGCAGCCCCAACGTCGGAATCTTGGATACGCAGTATTTT. Encoded protein: CASSPNVGILDTQYF.

The chain carries TRBV7-2 and TRBJ2-1; 11 bases are shared with TRBD2. CDR1 and CDR2 from the germline V gene are SGHTA and FQGNSA. The CDR3 contains 14 residues. Trimming cost V 0 bases and J 8 bases; bases outside gene matches: 0. The CDR3 loop is CASSLASGRDEQFF. CDR3 DNA sequence: TGTGCCAGCAGCTTAGCTAGCGGGAGGGATGAGCAGTTCTTC.

Turning to this clone: One junction end does not reproduce the germline sequence, and a read error may be involved. The chain employs TRBV6-5 and TRBJ2-2; the D is unclear. Per germline, CDR1 MNHEY and CDR2 SVGAGI. The CDR3 is 13 amino acids. The CDR3 nucleotides read TGTGCCAGCAGATGGGCGAACTCCGGGGAGCTGTTTTTT. It codes for CASRWANSGELFF.

V usage is TRBV29-1 and J usage is TRBJ2-5; 10 bases match TRBD2. The CDR3 contains 13 residues. Per germline, CDR1 SQVTM and CDR2 ANQGSEA. With V trimmed by 5 bases and J by 4 bases, 4 bases remained unmatched. The CDR3 DNA follows: TGCAGCGTTTTTCGACTAGCGGGAGAGACCCAGTACTTC. Encoded protein: CSVFRLAGETQYF.

The rearrangement uses TRBV6-5 and TRBJ2-1; maybe TRBD2 (5 bases). The CDR3 sequence is 14 residues long. Germline V gene data show CDR1 as MNHEY and CDR2 as SVGAGI. V lost 4 bases and J lost 5, with 12 bases in between. CDR3 in DNA: TGTGCCAGCAGTTCGACTGGGAGAGACAATGAGCAGTTCTTC. Its protein is CASSSTGRDNEQFF.

The chain has TRBV4-1 and TRBJ2-3; 16 bases match TRBD2. The CDR3 is 20 residues long. The V and J ends lost 2 bases and 3 bases, in that order; junction bases with no gene match: 11. The germline V gene has CDR1 MGHRA and CDR2 YSYEKL. CDR3 sequence reads: CASSQLGRGLAGGPTDTQYF. In DNA, the CDR3 is TGCGCCAGCAGCCAACTAGGACGGGGACTAGCGGGAGGGCCGACAGATACGCAGTATTTT.

This sequence joins TRBV11-2 and TRBJ2-1; the D gene is possibly TRBD2 (6 bases). This CDR3 region has 16 residues. The ends were cut back, 1 base at V and 7 bases at J, with 17 bases in the middle. Germline CDR1 is SGHAT and CDR2 is FQNNGV. CDR3 residues: CASSLAWGGMLNEQFF. In nucleotides, the CDR3 is TGTGCCAGCAGCTTAGCTTGGGGCGGGATGTTGAATGAGCAGTTCTTC.

The DNA for the CDR3 is TGTGCCAGTAGCAGGGGCCCTAGCACAGATACGCAGTATTTT. The encoded protein is CASSRGPSTDTQYF. V usage is TRBV19 and J usage is TRBJ2-3; D might be TRBD1 (6 bases). V lost 6 bases and J lost 0, with 10 bases in between. The V gene's germline CDR1 is LNHDA and CDR2 SQIVND (reference sequence). The CDR3 length is 14 residues. The whole variable domain, filled in from reference TRBV19 and TRBJ2-3, reads DGGITQSPKYLFRKEGQNVTLSCEQNLNHDAMYWYRQDPGQGLRLIYYSQIVNDFQKGDIAEGYSVSREKKESFPLTVTSAQKNPTAFYLCASSRGPSTDTQYFGPGTRLTVL.

As regards this clone: This sample includes further DNA sequences coding for the same CDR3. This chain links TRBV18 with TRBJ1-1; a possible D gene is TRBD1 (6 bases). Germline assignment: CDR1 KGHSH and CDR2 LQKENI. Trimming stripped 9 bases from V and 8 bases from J, with 19 bases between. The CDR3 is 13 amino acids. The CDR3 DNA sequence: TGTGCCAGTTCAAAACAGGGAGCTATAGAAGCTTTCTTT. Residues: CASSKQGAIEAFF.

The chain employs TRBV20-1 and TRBJ1-1; no clear D gene. The V gene's germline CDR1 is DFQATT and CDR2 SNEGSKA (reference sequence). V was trimmed by 5 bases and J by 8 bases, leaving 12 bases between them. The CDR3 extends over 11 amino acids. The CDR3 DNA reads TGCAGTGCTCGTACGGGGTTGGAAGCTTTCTTT. Encoded protein: CSARTGLEAFF.

This sequence joins TRBV11-2 and TRBJ2-2; 8 positions agree with TRBD2. V gave up 6 bases and J gave up 7 bases; unmatched junction bases: 10. CDR1 and CDR2 from the germline V gene are SGHAT and FQNNGV. The CDR3 runs 15 residues. CDR3 in amino acids: CASSRGLDSGGELFF. The DNA for the CDR3 is TGTGCCAGCAGTAGGGGACTAGATTCTGGCGGGGAGCTGTTTTTT.

The chain couples TRBV5-1 to TRBJ1-1; D is possibly TRBD1 (6 bases). The germline V gene has CDR1 SGHRS and CDR2 YFSETQ. V gave up 4 bases and J gave up 1 base, with 11 bases separating them. This CDR3 has 14 amino acids. The CDR3 sequence: CASSARGANTEAFF. CDR3 coding DNA: TGCGCCAGCAGCGCCAGGGGTGCGAACACTGAAGCTTTCTTT.

V is TRBV5-1 and J is TRBJ2-7; 7 nucleotides line up with TRBD2. Germline CDR1 SGHRS, CDR2 YFSETQ. The CDR3 length is 12 residues. V lost 4 bases to trimming and J lost 7 bases; unmatched junction nucleotides: 5. The CDR3 DNA reads as TGCGCCAGCAGCCCCGGGGGGTGGGAGCAGTACTTC. Its translation: CASSPGGWEQYF. The full variable domain, completed using reference TRBV5-1 and TRBJ2-7, is KAGVTQTPRYLIKTRGQQVTLSCSPISGHRSVSWYQQTPGQGLQFLFEYFSETQRNKGNFPGRFSGRQFSNSRSEMNVSTLELGDSALYLCASSPGGWEQYFGPGTRLTVT.